These 12 T cell receptor beta chains originate from one sample sequenced in a study of T cell responses to AZD1222 COVID-19 vaccine. Sequencing used immunoSEQ multiplex PCR; TCRdb keeps in-frame clones, though not all of them. The sample carries around 160,000 clones, under 95% recorded once. The source material was peripheral blood, sampled on day 0 of AZD1222 vaccination. Every receptor here comes from an adult in good health.

This chain uses TRBV6-2 or TRBV6-3 with TRBJ2-2; the match to TRBD2 covers 7 bases. CDR1 and CDR2 (germline): MNHEY, SVGEGT. V was clipped by 4 bases and J by 8 bases; unmatched bases: 7. This CDR3 contains 14 residues. CDR3 loop: CASSSPSGWGELFF. The CDR3 coding sequence is TGTGCCAGCAGTTCTCCTAGCGGTTGGGGGGAGCTGTTTTTT.

In nucleotides, the CDR3 is TGTGCCAGCAGCTCAAAGGATACGCAGTATTTT. It specifies CASSSKDTQYF. The gene calls are TRBV9 and TRBJ2-3; D is uncertain. The CDR3 has 11 amino acids. Germline loops: CDR1 SGDLS, CDR2 YYNGEE. Trimming left V 4 bases short and J 6 bases short, with 6 bases between.

CDR3 sequence (DNA): TGTGCCAGCAGCGTATTAAGCGGGAGGACCGGGGAGCTGTTTTTT. Its translation is CASSVLSGRTGELFF. This chain joins TRBV9 and TRBJ2-2; TRBD2 aligns across 9 bases. V was pared by 1 base and J by 5 bases, with 3 bases of the junction left unmatched. The CDR3 contains 15 residues. Per the germline V gene, CDR1 is SGDLS and CDR2 is YYNGEE.

This chain joins TRBV2 and TRBJ1-2; D uncertain. CDR3 length: 15 residues. Germline loops: CDR1 SNHLY, CDR2 FYNNEI. The ends were cut back, 11 bases at V and 4 bases at J, with 23 bases in the middle. The CDR3 sequence is CAVSPRGESSYGYTF. For the CDR3, the DNA is TGTGCCGTATCACCGCGCGGGGAAAGCAGCTATGGCTACACCTTC.

The chain couples TRBV9 to TRBJ2-2, with TRBD1 matching over 7 bases. V trimming: 0 bases; J trimming: 1 base; junction bases outside the gene matches: 6. This CDR3 is 17 amino acids long. Germline-derived CDR1 and CDR2 are SGDLS and YYNGEE. CDR3 sequence (DNA): TGTGCCAGCAGCGTAGTACCGGACAGGCGGAACACCGGGGAGCTGTTTTTT. Its translation is CASSVVPDRRNTGELFF.

The J gene is TRBJ1-4, the V gene TRBV9; 9 bases agree with TRBD1. The CDR3 sequence is 15 residues long. Trimming at V came to 1 base and at J to 4 bases, leaving 2 bases not matched to a gene. Germline CDR1 and CDR2: SGDLS and YYNGEE. In DNA, the CDR3 is TGTGCCAGCAGCGTACGACAGGGGGATAATGAAAAACTGTTTTTT. Its protein product is CASSVRQGDNEKLFF.

The rearrangement joins TRBV15 to TRBJ2-1; D remains unclear. V shed 0 bases and J shed 5 bases, with 8 bases lying between them. CDR1 is LNHNV, CDR2 YYDKDF, per germline (reference sequence). The CDR3 runs to 14 residues. CDR3 coding DNA: TGTGCCACCAGCAGAGACAGGAACCACAATGAGCAGTTCTTC. Translating it yields CATSRDRNHNEQFF.

This chain joins TRBV4-1 and TRBJ1-2; a possible D gene is TRBD1 (5 bases). The CDR3 extends over 15 amino acids. V shed 0 bases and J shed 9 bases, with 17 bases lying between them. Germline CDR1 MGHRA, CDR2 YSYEKL. This CDR3 reads CASSQDGVGLISYTF. CDR3 nucleotides: TGCGCCAGCAGCCAAGATGGGGTGGGGCTTATCAGCTACACCTTC.

This chain uses TRBV7-3 with TRBJ2-2; D is perhaps TRBD2 (7 bases). The CDR3 contains 16 residues. V was cut by 5 bases and J by 4 bases, with 17 bases left in between. Germline CDR1 reads SGHTA; CDR2 reads FQGTGA. CDR3 amino acids: CASSTRAGAGTGELFF. For the CDR3, the DNA is TGTGCCAGCAGCACCAGGGCGGGGGCGGGCACCGGGGAGCTGTTTTTT.

The chain recombines TRBV9 with TRBJ2-1; 16 bases are shared with TRBD2. The germline gives CDR1 SGDLS, CDR2 YYNGEE. The CDR3 consists of 16 residues. Trimming removed 3 bases from V and 9 bases from J; junction bases left unmatched: 6. The CDR3 nucleotides are TGTGCCAGCAGCGCCCTGGGACTAGCGGGGGGGTTTGAGCAGTTCTTC. It specifies CASSALGLAGGFEQFF.

V gene TRBV5-1 combines with J gene TRBJ2-7; 11 nucleotides match TRBD2. The CDR3 covers 15 residues. V shed 1 base and J 4 bases; nucleotides not matched to a gene: 4. The germline V gene encodes CDR1 SGHRS and CDR2 YFSETQ. The CDR3, as DNA: TGCGCCAGCAGCTTGACTAGCGGGAGTGGATACGAGCAGTACTTC. This encodes CASSLTSGSGYEQYF.

This clone was observed a single time. The V call is TRBV19, the J call TRBJ1-1; TRBD1 might be the D (5 bases). This CDR3 is 14 amino acids long. Looked up from germline, CDR1 is LNHDA and CDR2 is SQIVND (reference sequence). Deletions cut 3 bases from V and 6 bases from J, with 14 bases between. The CDR3 sequence is CASSIRDAYPEAFF. The CDR3 DNA reads TGTGCCAGTAGTATCCGGGACGCTTACCCTGAAGCTTTCTTT. The variable domain in full, with the rest retrieved from reference TRBV19 and TRBJ1-1, is DGGITQSPKYLFRKEGQNVTLSCEQNLNHDAMYWYRQDPGQGLRLIYYSQIVNDFQKGDIAEGYSVSREKKESFPLTVTSAQKNPTAFYLCASSIRDAYPEAFFGQGTRLTVV.